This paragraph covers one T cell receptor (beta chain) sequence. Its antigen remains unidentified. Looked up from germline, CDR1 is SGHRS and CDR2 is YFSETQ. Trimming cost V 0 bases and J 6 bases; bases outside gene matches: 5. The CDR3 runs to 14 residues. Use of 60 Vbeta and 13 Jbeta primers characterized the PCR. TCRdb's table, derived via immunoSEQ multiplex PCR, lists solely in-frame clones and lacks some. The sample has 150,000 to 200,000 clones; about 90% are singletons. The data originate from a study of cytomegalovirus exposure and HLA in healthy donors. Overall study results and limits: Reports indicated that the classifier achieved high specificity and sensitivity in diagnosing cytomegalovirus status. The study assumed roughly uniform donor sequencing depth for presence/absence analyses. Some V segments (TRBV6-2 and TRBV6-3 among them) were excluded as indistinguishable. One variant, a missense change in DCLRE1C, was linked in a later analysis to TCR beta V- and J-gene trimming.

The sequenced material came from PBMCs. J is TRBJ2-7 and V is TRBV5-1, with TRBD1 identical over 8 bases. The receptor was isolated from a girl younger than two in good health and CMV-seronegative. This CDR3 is CASSLGQGPGEQYF. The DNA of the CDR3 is TGCGCCAGCAGCTTGGGACAGGGGCCGGGCGAGCAGTACTTC.